This T cell receptor (beta chain) emerged from a study of T cells in Graves' hyperthyroidism and ophthalmopathy. Study details: Peripheral blood was acquired at first diagnosis, ahead of any therapy whatsoever. Study-level findings and limits: Researchers report that a 13 V-J model separated ophthalmopathy from stable hyperthyroidism.

The CDR3 length is 12 residues. Trimming removed 8 bases at V and 6 bases at J, with 14 bases between. Germline CDR1 is SGHTA and CDR2 is FQGNSA. Note on this clonotype: The target antigen is unknown.

TCR beta CDR3 regions were amplified from RNA transcripts. Carried out on the TCR CDR3, a first-round RT-PCR used the HTBI primer set. TCRdb used MiXCR to reprocess the multiplex PCR reads, holding one entry per CDR3 protein. The sample holds hundreds of thousands of distinct CDR3 sequences, under 15% seen once. The rearrangement joins TRBV7-2 to TRBJ2-7; D ambiguous. The sequence came from a woman between 40 and 50 years old with Graves' ophthalmopathy. Sequencing input: blood. CDR3 in DNA: TGTGCCAGCCGTGTCCTGAATGGCGAGCAGTACTTC. The encoded protein is CASRVLNGEQYF.